This T cell receptor (beta chain) comes out of a study of response to subunit inactivated influenza vaccine. This CDR3 has 15 residues. The V and J ends lost 4 bases and 6 bases respectively, with 19 bases between them. TCRdb redid the calling of the RT-PCR reads with MiXCR, one entry per CDR3 protein. Of roughly 520,000 distinct CDR3 sequences in the sample, around 25% were seen once. This clonotype occurred a few times. Here the sequenced sample was CD4+ T cells sorted from PBMCs, taken roughly 5 days after vaccination. This receptor was obtained from a man aged 45 to 65 who received an inactivated influenza vaccine. The chain has TRBV12-3 or TRBV12-4 and TRBJ2-7, with D possibly TRBD1 on 7 matching bases. CDR3 sequence (DNA): TGTGCCAGCAGTTCCATGCGGGCAGGGGGGAGCGAGCAGTACTTC. Translation: CASSSMRAGGSEQYF.